The text below deals with one T cell receptor (beta chain). These data are taken from a study of control samples from healthy donors and cancer patients. The CDR3 is 15 residues long. V lost 5 bases to trimming and J lost 4 bases; unmatched junction nucleotides: 10. Per the germline V gene, CDR1 is LGHDT and CDR2 is YNNKEL (reference sequence). Measured with immunoSEQ multiplex PCR; TCRdb has only the in-frame clones, and not every one. The table lists about 190,000 clones, 90% to 95% of them singletons. Sequenced material: blood. The chain links TRBV3-1 (or the pseudogene TRBV3-2) to TRBJ1-2; 7 nucleotides line up with TRBD1. The sequence came from a man in his thirties or forties in good health. DNA for the CDR3: TGTGCCAGCAGCTATATTCTAGGGGACAGCTATGGCTACACCTTC. Its translation: CASSYILGDSYGYTF.